What follows are 21 T cell receptor beta chains derived from one specimen sequenced in a study of cytomegalovirus exposure and HLA in healthy donors. This PCR relied on a set of 60 Vbeta primers and 13 Jbeta primers. TCRdb's table, derived via immunoSEQ multiplex PCR, lists solely in-frame clones and lacks some. The sample gives fewer than 250,000 clones, roughly 77% of which show up once; roughly 1.6% is in the top ten. Sequencing was done on a sample of PBMCs. Receptors were obtained from a woman between 50 and 59 years old in good health and CMV-seronegative.

V and J are TRBV9 and TRBJ2-3; TRBD2 matches at 7 bases. This CDR3 region has 16 residues. Germline CDR1 reads SGDLS; CDR2 reads YYNGEE. With V trimmed by 3 bases and J by 2 bases, 9 bases remained unmatched. CDR3 DNA: TGTGCCAGCAGCGGGACTAGTTCGGTTATCACAGATACGCAGTATTTT. The encoded protein is CASSGTSSVITDTQYF.

The chain combines TRBV4-3 with TRBJ1-5; 7 nucleotides match TRBD1. The CDR3 is made up of 15 amino acids. V was clipped by 4 bases and J by 7 bases; unmatched bases: 10. Germline V gene data show CDR1 as LGHNA and CDR2 as YSLEER. In DNA, the CDR3 is TGCGCCAGCAGCCCTTCAGACAGGGCGGGACAGCCCCAGCATTTT. As protein: CASSPSDRAGQPQHF.

Note on this clone: Other nucleotide sequences from this sample produce the same CDR3. V and J are TRBV5-1 and TRBJ2-3; 9 nucleotides align to TRBD1. The CDR3 totals 14 residues. V shed 2 bases and J 5 bases; nucleotides not matched to a gene: 3. From germline, CDR1 is SGHRS and CDR2 YFSETQ. CDR3 amino acids: CASSFGQGRDTQYF. In DNA form, the CDR3 reads TGCGCCAGCAGCTTCGGACAGGGGAGAGATACGCAGTATTTT.

As to this clone: Different DNA sequences within this sample yield the same CDR3. The chain couples TRBV18 to TRBJ1-1, with D maybe TRBD1 (6 bases). CDR3 size: 13 residues. V lost 6 bases to trimming and J lost 1 base, with 9 bases between them. The germline V gene has CDR1 KGHSH and CDR2 LQKENI. CDR3 in amino acids: CASSADRNTEAFF. The CDR3 region has the DNA TGTGCCAGCTCCGCGGACAGGAACACTGAAGCTTTCTTT.

V is TRBV7-2 and J is TRBJ1-5, with D possibly matching TRBD1 (5 bases). Trimming cost V 4 bases and J 6 bases, with 16 bases left between them. This CDR3 spans 15 amino acids. CDR1 and CDR2 from the germline V gene are SGHTA and FQGNSA. In nucleotides, the CDR3 is TGTGCCAGCAGCTCACGACAGTCTACGGCTCAGCCCCAGCATTTT. The encoded protein is CASSSRQSTAQPQHF. The variable domain in full, with the rest retrieved from reference TRBV7-2 and TRBJ1-5, is GAGVSQSPSNKVTEKGKDVELRCDPISGHTALYWYRQSLGQGLEFLIYFQGNSAPDKSGLPSDRFSAERTGGSVSTLTIQRTQQEDSAVYLCASSSRQSTAQPQHFGDGTRLSIL.

The chain links TRBV18 to TRBJ1-2, with 9 bases aligning to TRBD1. The CDR3 has 13 residues. Germline CDR1 reads KGHSH; CDR2 reads LQKENI. V shed 2 bases and J 10 bases; nucleotides not matched to a gene: 5. The DNA for the CDR3 is TGTGCCAGCTCACCAGGGACAGGGTTCTACTACACCTTC. This encodes CASSPGTGFYYTF.

J is TRBJ1-1 and V is TRBV6-5, with a weak D call TRBD1 (6 bases). V gave up 0 bases and J gave up 1 base, with 9 bases separating them. CDR1 MNHEY and CDR2 SVGAGI come from the germline V gene. The CDR3 extends over 15 amino acids. The CDR3 nucleotides read TGTGCCAGCAGTTACTCGGACAGACCGAACACTGAAGCTTTCTTT. Its protein product is CASSYSDRPNTEAFF.

V gene TRBV7-9 combines with J gene TRBJ1-5; 8 bases are shared with TRBD1. Losses at the gene ends were 5 bases for V and 5 bases for J; bases not matched to a gene: 5. Germline assignment: CDR1 SEHNR and CDR2 FQNEAQ (reference sequence). There are 14 residues in the CDR3. CDR3 DNA: TGTGCCAGCAGCCTGGGACAGGTGCATCAGCCCCAGCATTTT. It is translated as CASSLGQVHQPQHF. Full variable domain (rest looked up from reference TRBV7-9 and TRBJ1-5): DTGVSQNPRHKITKRGQNVTFRCDPISEHNRLYWYRQTLGQGPEFLTYFQNEAQLEKSRLLSDRFSAERPKGSFSTLEIQRTEQGDSAMYLCASSLGQVHQPQHFGDGTRLSIL.

This chain connects TRBV5-5 to TRBJ1-1, with D possibly being TRBD1 (6 bases). The V end lost 5 bases, the J end lost 0 bases, and 26 bases lay between the germline ends. Germline assignment: CDR1 SGHKS and CDR2 YYEKEE (reference sequence). This CDR3 has 19 amino acids. In nucleotides, the CDR3 is TGTGCCAGCAGACGTACAAGGACCGGGGACACTTCGGTGAACACTGAAGCTTTCTTT. Residues: CASRRTRTGDTSVNTEAFF.

This chain uses TRBV2 with TRBJ2-5; 8 bases line up with TRBD2. V shed 4 bases and J 5 bases; nucleotides not matched to a gene: 9. The CDR3 is 15 residues long. CDR1 and CDR2 (germline): SNHLY, FYNNEI. CDR3 loop: CASSGSGGHKETQYF. For the CDR3, the DNA is TGTGCCAGCAGTGGCAGCGGGGGCCACAAGGAGACCCAGTACTTC.

The V and J genes are TRBV28 and TRBJ2-5; D not resolved. Between the trimmed V and J ends, which lost 5 bases and 1 base, there was a span of 14 bases. Germline V gene data show CDR1 as MDHEN and CDR2 as SYDVKM. The CDR3 consists of 15 residues. Here the CDR3 DNA reads TGTGCCAGCAGTAACAGCCTACCAGGCCAAGAGACCCAGTACTTC. It is translated as CASSNSLPGQETQYF. The entire variable domain, with the rest obtained from reference TRBV28 and TRBJ2-5, is as follows: DVKVTQSSRYLVKRTGEKVFLECVQDMDHENMFWYRQDPGLGLRLIYFSYDVKMKEKGDIPEGYSVSREKKERFSLILESASTNQTSMYLCASSNSLPGQETQYFGPGTRLLVL.

This chain links TRBV27 with TRBJ1-1; 8 bases map to TRBD1. Germline CDR1 MNHEY, CDR2 SMNVEV (reference sequence). V dropped 5 bases and J dropped 4; count of bases not matched to a gene: 9. The CDR3 covers 15 residues. CDR3 DNA: TGTGCCAGCAGTCCCCGCCAGGGGGCCGTCACTGAAGCTTTCTTT. It specifies CASSPRQGAVTEAFF.

This clone was found once. The junction and the germline gene differ at one end; a read error may be behind it. The chain is built from TRBV18 and TRBJ1-2; TRBD1 matches 7 bases. The CDR3 contains 17 residues. Germline CDR1 is KGHSH and CDR2 is LQKENI. The CDR3: CASSLESGTVRGSGYTF. As DNA, the CDR3 is TGTGCCAGTTCACTCGAGTCCGGGACAGTAAGGGGAAGCGGCTACACCTTC.

V usage is TRBV28 and J usage is TRBJ2-3, with D possibly being TRBD1 (5 bases). The germline V and J ends were trimmed by 5 bases and 6 bases, with 9 bases remaining between them. The CDR3 has 12 amino acids. The germline gives CDR1 MDHEN, CDR2 SYDVKM. The CDR3 spells CASSDSGDTQYF. DNA of the CDR3: TGTGCCAGCAGTGACAGTGGCGATACGCAGTATTTT.

DNA of the CDR3: TGTGCCAGCGAGAAGACAGGGGGCACAGATACGCAGTATTTT. Translated, it gives CASEKTGGTDTQYF. The chain is built from TRBV5-8 and TRBJ2-3, with TRBD1 identical over 8 bases. The germline gives CDR1 SGHTS, CDR2 YDEGEE. V was clipped by 7 bases and J by 1 base; unmatched bases: 5. The CDR3 has 14 residues.

The chain couples TRBV4-1 to TRBJ2-3, with 14 bases identical to TRBD2. V lost 3 bases and J lost 3; bases outside the gene matches: 2. This CDR3 has 16 residues. Germline-derived CDR1 and CDR2 are MGHRA and YSYEKL. CDR3 region: CASSQGTSGRTDTQYF. CDR3 sequence (DNA): TGCGCCAGCAGCCAGGGGACTAGCGGGAGAACAGATACGCAGTATTTT.

The chain is built from TRBV6-1 and TRBJ2-7, with a tentative D call TRBD1 (5 bases). V was trimmed by 1 base and J by 6 bases, leaving 16 bases between them. CDR3 size: 15 residues. Germline V gives CDR1 MNHNS, CDR2 SASEGT. The CDR3 DNA reads as TGTGCCAGCAGTGAAGACCCAGGACATTCGGCCGAGCAGTACTTC. Protein product: CASSEDPGHSAEQYF.

The chain employs TRBV5-1 and TRBJ1-4; 7 bases map to TRBD1. CDR3 size: 15 residues. The V gene end was trimmed by 2 bases and the J gene end by 3 bases; junction bases not matched to a gene: 4. Germline V gives CDR1 SGHRS, CDR2 YFSETQ. Here the CDR3 reads CASSLPGQSNEKLFF. The DNA for the CDR3 is TGCGCCAGCAGCTTACCGGGACAGTCTAATGAAAAACTGTTTTTT. The whole variable domain, filled in from reference TRBV5-1 and TRBJ1-4, reads KAGVTQTPRYLIKTRGQQVTLSCSPISGHRSVSWYQQTPGQGLQFLFEYFSETQRNKGNFPGRFSGRQFSNSRSEMNVSTLELGDSALYLCASSLPGQSNEKLFFGSGTQLSVL.

This chain connects TRBV4-3 to TRBJ2-1, with a possible D match to TRBD2 (6 bases). The V end was cut by 0 bases, the J end by 8 bases, with 20 bases between. This CDR3 has 17 amino acids. The germline V gene encodes CDR1 LGHNA and CDR2 YSLEER. CDR3 in DNA: TGCGCCAGCAGCCAAGAAAGGGGAGCGGGCCAAGTCTATGAGCAGTTCTTC. Its protein product is CASSQERGAGQVYEQFF.

The chain has TRBV15 and TRBJ2-1; TRBD2 aligns across 9 bases. Germline assignment: CDR1 LNHNV and CDR2 YYDKDF (reference sequence). This CDR3 has 17 residues. V lost 3 bases to trimming and J lost 8 bases; unmatched junction nucleotides: 14. Here the CDR3 DNA reads TGTGCCACCAGCAGCCCCCGGTATAGCGGGAGTGCCGATGAGCAGTTCTTC. It specifies CATSSPRYSGSADEQFF.

CDR3 in amino acids: CASSRGQDKGYSNQPQHF. CDR3 coding DNA: TGTGCCAGCTCACGAGGACAGGACAAAGGTTATAGCAATCAGCCCCAGCATTTT. The J gene is TRBJ1-5, the V gene TRBV18, with TRBD1 matching 7 bases. V lost 4 bases to trimming and J lost 0 bases; unmatched junction nucleotides: 12. Germline CDR1 KGHSH, CDR2 LQKENI. The CDR3 has 18 residues.